This T cell receptor beta chain stems from a study of blood T cell repertoires in COVID-19. Overall study: The samples span acute and convalescent COVID-19 from the United States, Italy and Spain. T cells, B-cell-depleted T cells, or PBMCs supplied cDNA or gDNA.

A single count supports this clone. This CDR3 is built from 15 residues. The V and J ends lost 5 bases and 12 bases, in that order; junction bases with no gene match: 10. Germline CDR1 and CDR2: SGHTA and FQGNSA. Source study methods: How many nucleated cells were present was estimated from reference gene primer amplification. Data came from immunoSEQ multiplex PCR; TCRdb stores just in-frame clones and leaves some out. V and J calls plus clone size are reproduced from that table; the DNA served to infer D and trimming. The table lists some 52,000 clones, roughly nine tenths of them singletons. This TCR derives from a man between 60 and 75 years old with active COVID-19. The V gene is TRBV7-2, the J gene TRBJ2-1, with 13 bases matching TRBD2. Sequencing used peripheral blood. The DNA of the CDR3 is TGTGCCAGCAGCCCCCACGGGACTAGCGGGACCTGGCAGTTCTTC. Its translation: CASSPHGTSGTWQFF.